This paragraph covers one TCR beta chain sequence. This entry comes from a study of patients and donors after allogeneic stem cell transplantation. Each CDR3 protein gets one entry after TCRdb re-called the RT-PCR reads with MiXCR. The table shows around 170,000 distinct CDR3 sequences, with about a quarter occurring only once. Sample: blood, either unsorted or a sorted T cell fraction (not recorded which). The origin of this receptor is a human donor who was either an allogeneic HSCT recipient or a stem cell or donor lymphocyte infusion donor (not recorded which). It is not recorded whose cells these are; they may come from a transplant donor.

CDR3 residues: CASTLRRGNTEAFF. Here the CDR3 DNA reads TGTGCCAGCACCCTCAGGCGGGGGAACACTGAAGCTTTCTTT. The genes are TRBV12-3 or TRBV12-4 and TRBJ1-1; D unresolved. This CDR3 comprises 14 residues. V gave up 7 bases and J gave up 1 base, with 13 bases separating them.